This TCR beta chain was captured by sequencing in a study of OX40 agonist ivuxolimab in advanced cancers. Sequenced by immunoSEQ multiplex PCR; TCRdb stores in-frame clones only, minus some. This sample has about 62,000 clones, with around 90% found just once. Autoimmune disease history or systemic immunosuppression disqualified patients. This TCR was recovered from an adult with an advanced solid tumor such as melanoma, head and neck, liver or kidney cancer. The sample here was CD4+ or CD8+ T cells sorted from blood, taken in a trial of the OX40 agonist ivuxolimab.

CDR3 nucleotides: TGTGCCAGCAGTTCGGACTCAGAGACGAACACCGGGGAGCTGTTTTTT. Translating it yields CASSSDSETNTGELFF. The V and J genes are TRBV27 and TRBJ2-2; possibly TRBD2 for D (5 bases). The CDR3 spans 16 residues. The V end lost 4 bases, the J end lost 0 bases, and 12 bases lay between the germline ends. Germline loops: CDR1 MNHEY, CDR2 SMNVEV (reference sequence).